Presented here are 10 T cell receptor beta chains from one specimen sequenced in a study of cytomegalovirus exposure and HLA in healthy donors. 13 Jbeta primers and 60 Vbeta primers were used for the PCR. Sequenced by immunoSEQ multiplex PCR; TCRdb stores in-frame clones only, minus some. In the table there are about 210,000 clones, more than 75% of which are singletons. Specimen: PBMCs. All receptors derive from a male donor in good health and CMV-seropositive.

The chain has TRBV5-6 and TRBJ1-1; 9 bases fit TRBD1. The trim removed 2 bases at V and 4 bases at J, leaving 6 bases unmatched. The CDR3 sequence is 15 residues long. Germline-derived CDR1 and CDR2 are SGHDT and YYEEEE. The CDR3: CASSFTETGGTEAFF. CDR3 nucleotides: TGTGCCAGCAGCTTCACCGAGACAGGGGGCACTGAAGCTTTCTTT.

This clone was observed a handful of times. The rearrangement links TRBV10-3 to TRBJ1-2; 12 bases are shared with TRBD1. In germline, CDR1 is ENHRY, CDR2 SYGVKD. Trimming cost V 7 bases and J 7 bases; bases outside gene matches: 7. This CDR3 region has 14 residues. The CDR3 loop reads CAINRDRGRGGYTF. The CDR3 nucleotides read TGTGCCATCAACCGGGACAGGGGGCGGGGTGGCTACACCTTC.

The chain is built from TRBV9 and TRBJ2-1; 7 bases agree with TRBD1. The CDR3 totals 16 residues. Germline trimming cut 0 bases from V and 4 bases from J; bases unmatched to any gene: 7. Per germline, CDR1 SGDLS and CDR2 YYNGEE. In DNA, the CDR3 is TGTGCCAGCAGCGTAGAACCCGGGACAGCATACAATGAGCAGTTCTTC. The encoded protein is CASSVEPGTAYNEQFF.

The CDR3 DNA reads as TGTGCCAGCAGCCCTTTGGCAGGGTCGGGTGAGCAGTACTTC. This codes for CASSPLAGSGEQYF. V usage is TRBV7-8 and J usage is TRBJ2-7, with D perhaps TRBD1 (5 bases). Per the germline V gene, CDR1 is SGHVS and CDR2 is FQNEAQ. This CDR3 comprises 14 residues. Trimming removed 5 bases at V and 7 bases at J, with 18 bases between.

This clone was counted a few times. The rearrangement uses TRBV6-1 and TRBJ1-5; a weak D match, TRBD1 (6 bases). The CDR3 is made up of 13 amino acids. From germline, CDR1 is MNHNS and CDR2 SASEGT. The V gene lost 7 bases and the J gene lost 5 bases, with 12 bases spanning the gap. The DNA of the CDR3 is TGTGCCAGCATTATGACAGGCGATCAGCCCCAGCATTTT. Protein: CASIMTGDQPQHF.

The J gene is TRBJ1-5, the V gene TRBV6-5; D not resolved. Trimming left V 4 bases short and J 5 bases short, with 12 bases between. From germline, CDR1 is MNHEY and CDR2 SVGAGI. This CDR3 contains 14 residues. CDR3 nucleotides: TGTGCCAGCAGTTCCTACGGAGTGTATCAGCCCCAGCATTTT. It codes for CASSSYGVYQPQHF.

The chain is built from TRBV7-3 and TRBJ2-3; D unresolved. The V and J ends lost 4 bases and 5 bases respectively, with 10 bases between them. Germline-derived CDR1 and CDR2 are SGHTA and FQGTGA. The CDR3 consists of 13 residues. The CDR3 here is CASSSTSGDTQYF. Here the CDR3 DNA reads TGTGCCAGCAGCTCAACCTCCGGAGATACGCAGTATTTT.

Only one count was recorded for this clone. The genes are TRBV7-2 and TRBJ2-5; 7 bases are shared with TRBD2. The CDR3 spans 14 residues. The junction had 9 bases not matched to a gene; V was cut back by 5 bases and J by 6 bases. From germline, CDR1 is SGHTA and CDR2 FQGNSA. DNA of the CDR3: TGTGCCAGCAGCCCCACCCGGGGGGTACAGACCCAGTACTTC. It encodes CASSPTRGVQTQYF.

Only a few counts were recorded for this clone. CDR3 DNA: TGTGCCAGCAGCGTAGAAGTCTCCCCTAACAATGAGCAGTTCTTC. It encodes CASSVEVSPNNEQFF. The chain is built from TRBV9 and TRBJ2-1; D not resolved. Trimming stripped 0 bases from V and 5 bases from J, with 12 bases between. Germline V gene lookup returns CDR1 SGDLS and CDR2 YYNGEE. There are 15 residues in the CDR3.

The J gene is TRBJ1-5, the V gene TRBV4-1, with D possibly TRBD1 on 5 matching bases. The V and J ends lost 4 bases and 4 bases respectively, with 8 bases between them. The length of the CDR3 is 13 residues. Germline V gives CDR1 MGHRA, CDR2 YSYEKL. The CDR3 DNA reads as TGCGCCAGCAGCCGGGGGGAAAATCAGCCCCAGCATTTT. As protein: CASSRGENQPQHF.